Given below is one T cell receptor (beta chain) in context. The junction does not match germline at one end; this may be a read error. This table comes from immunoSEQ multiplex PCR, and its TCRdb copy is limited to in-frame clones, with some not included. The repertoire includes about 12,000 clones, approximately 94% of them detected once, and around 27% sits in the top ten. The sample originates from a study of control samples from healthy donors and cancer patients. This CDR3 contains 13 residues. CDR1 is LNHDA and CDR2 is SQIVND in the germline V gene (reference sequence). Sequenced input: PBMCs. This TCR derives from a man between 65 and 79 years old with head and neck cancer. V gene TRBV19 combines with J gene TRBJ1-3, with D possibly being TRBD1 (6 bases). As DNA, the CDR3 is TGTGCCAGTACCCCAGGGGCTGGATACACCATATATTTT. Protein: CASTPGAGYTIYF.